This TCR beta chain is from a study of blood T cells in healthy people across ages. The study, taken as a whole, reports: Samples with more naive T cells showed higher observed beta diversity.

Total RNA amounts of at least 5 micrograms were extracted per sample. The sample holds a few counts of this clonotype. Its target is unknown. The germline gives CDR1 SQVTM, CDR2 ANQGSEA. There are 13 residues in the CDR3. Trimming took 4 bases from V and 1 from J, leaving 5 bases between them. PCR was performed a second time for about 7 to 12 cycles using a sample-barcoded 5' primer and a J-beta primer mix. TCRdb re-analysed the 5' RACE reads in MiXCR, keeping a single row per CDR3 protein. The table has about 730,000 distinct CDR3 sequences, roughly 43% seen once. This sequence originates from a woman aged 55-69 years in good health. The sequencing sample was made of blood. The J gene is TRBJ2-6, the V gene TRBV29-1, with no clear D. In DNA form, the CDR3 reads TGCAGCGTTGCAGCGTCTGGGGCCAACGTCCTGACTTTC. It yields the protein CSVAASGANVLTF.